The 17 T cell receptor beta chains in this list originate from one sample, sequenced in a study of T cells in Graves' hyperthyroidism and ophthalmopathy. It was RNA transcripts that yielded the amplified TCR beta CDR3 regions. In the first-round RT-PCR of the TCR CDR3, the HTBI primer set was used. TCRdb used MiXCR to reprocess the multiplex PCR reads, holding one entry per CDR3 protein. The table records around 690,000 distinct CDR3 sequences, approximately 15% of them present only once. Sequencing input: blood. Receptor source: a man aged 45 to 65 with Graves' hyperthyroidism.

This clonotype came up many times. The chain uses TRBV29-1 and TRBJ2-7; 7 bases line up with TRBD2. The CDR3 loop spans 13 amino acids. In germline, CDR1 is SQVTM, CDR2 ANQGSEA. V dropped 4 bases and J dropped 4; count of bases not matched to a gene: 7. CDR3 sequence: CSVAGGSWYEQYF. The CDR3 region has the DNA TGCAGCGTTGCAGGCGGGAGCTGGTACGAGCAGTACTTC.

Of note for this clonotype: A much bigger clone sits one base away, suggesting this may be a read error. V and J are TRBV9 and TRBJ2-7, with 11 bases matching TRBD1. V trimming: 2 bases; J trimming: 5 bases; junction bases outside the gene matches: 3. The CDR3 covers 14 residues. CDR1 and CDR2 from the germline V gene are SGDLS and YYNGEE. CDR3 coding DNA: TGTGCCAGCAGCGTCGGACAGGGGGCTCACGAGCAGTACTTC. Translating it yields CASSVGQGAHEQYF. The entire variable domain, with the rest obtained from reference TRBV9 and TRBJ2-7, is as follows: DSGVTQTPKHLITATGQRVTLRCSPRSGDLSVYWYQQSLDQGLQFLIQYYNGEERAKGNILERFSAQQFPDLHSELNLSSLELGDSALYFCASSVGQGAHEQYFGPGTRLTVT.

This clonotype showed up many times. The rearrangement uses TRBV6-5 and TRBJ1-6; D gene ambiguous. Trimming took off 2 bases at V and 1 base at J, with 9 bases between the two ends. This CDR3 is 16 amino acids long. The germline V gene has CDR1 MNHEY and CDR2 SVGAGI. CDR3: CASSYSGVSYNSPLHF. CDR3 in DNA: TGTGCCAGCAGTTACAGTGGGGTTTCCTATAATTCACCCCTCCACTTT.

The chain uses TRBV30 and TRBJ1-1, with D perhaps TRBD1 (6 bases). This CDR3 has 14 residues. The V end was cut by 7 bases, the J end by 1 base, with 16 bases between. The germline gives CDR1 GTSNPN, CDR2 SVGIG (reference sequence). The CDR3 nucleotides are TGTGCCTTCTTTTCCGGACAGCAGAACACTGAAGCTTTCTTT. Translating gives CAFFSGQQNTEAFF.

This clonotype was observed a handful of times. This sequence joins TRBV19 and TRBJ2-7; D is unclear. V lost 1 base and J 3 bases, leaving 10 bases between the germline ends. The germline CDR1 and CDR2 sequences are LNHDA and SQIVND (reference sequence). CDR3 length: 14 residues. CDR3 sequence: CASSIAGRYYEQYF. Written as DNA, the CDR3 is TGTGCCAGTAGTATAGCGGGCAGATACTACGAGCAGTACTTC.

Many counts were recorded for this clonotype. The rearrangement uses TRBV6-2 or TRBV6-3 and TRBJ2-2; D is uncertain. The V gene's germline CDR1 is MNHEY and CDR2 SVGEGT. Trimming took 5 bases from V and 4 from J, leaving 5 bases between them. The CDR3 has 12 residues. The CDR3 DNA follows: TGTGCCAGCAGTCACGGCACCGGGGAGCTGTTTTTT. Protein: CASSHGTGELFF.

The rearrangement uses TRBV7-6 and TRBJ2-3, with 12 positions matching TRBD2. This CDR3 is 19 amino acids long. V trimming: 0 bases; J trimming: 3 bases; junction bases outside the gene matches: 10. Germline CDR1 SGHVS, CDR2 FNYEAQ. CDR3 nucleotide sequence: TGTGCCAGCAGCTTAGCGCATCGGACTAGCGGGGATAATACAGATACGCAGTATTTT. Its protein product is CASSLAHRTSGDNTDTQYF.

Remarks on this clonotype: This sequence may be a read error, since a much larger clone differs from it by one base. This rearrangement joins TRBV6-1 to TRBJ1-3; D is unclear. The CDR3 is 14 residues long. V shed 5 bases and J shed 0 bases, with 8 bases lying between them. Germline V gene sequence: CDR1 MNHNS, CDR2 SASEGT. This chain's CDR3 is CASSPDGSGNTIYF. CDR3 sequence (DNA): TGTGCCAGCAGTCCGGACGGCTCTGGAAACACCATATATTTT.

The chain couples TRBV30 to TRBJ2-1; 8 bases agree with TRBD1. Looked up from germline, CDR1 is GTSNPN and CDR2 is SVGIG (reference sequence). There are 15 residues in the CDR3. With 4 bases clipped from V and 2 bases from J, the junction kept 7 bases outside the gene matches. In DNA form, the CDR3 reads TGTGCCTGGAAAATGGGGACAGGAGCCTACAATGAGCAGTTCTTC. It is translated as CAWKMGTGAYNEQFF.

The genes are TRBV9 and TRBJ2-1; TRBD1 aligns across 11 bases. The CDR3 loop spans 19 amino acids. Germline V CDR1 and CDR2: SGDLS, YYNGEE. V was pared by 4 bases and J by 6 bases, with 18 bases of the junction left unmatched. Written as DNA, the CDR3 is TGTGCCAGCAGCTCCGGGACAGGGGGAAGCAAGGTAATAAGCAATGAGCAGTTCTTC. Its protein is CASSSGTGGSKVISNEQFF.

This clonotype came up many times. This rearrangement joins TRBV5-6 to TRBJ2-1; D is undetermined. The germline CDR1 and CDR2 sequences are SGHDT and YYEEEE. CDR3 size: 14 residues. Trimming removed 0 bases at V and 8 bases at J, with 12 bases between. The CDR3 bases are TGTGCCAGCAGCTTGGTTAACACTTTCGATGAGCAGTTCTTC. This codes for CASSLVNTFDEQFF.

This clonotype was seen repeatedly, ten times or more. J is TRBJ2-7 and V is TRBV6-2 or TRBV6-3; the D is unclear. The CDR3 covers 12 residues. CDR1 and CDR2 from the germline V gene are MNHEY and SVGEGT. V was pared by 1 base and J by 6 bases, with 7 bases between. The CDR3, as DNA: TGTGCCAGCAGTTACTACCAGGCCGAGCAGTACTTC. Its protein product is CASSYYQAEQYF.

A single count supports this clonotype. The CDR3 protein is CSAREAVGTDTQYF. The CDR3 DNA reads as TGCAGTGCTAGAGAGGCGGTGGGCACAGATACGCAGTATTTT. The genes are TRBV20-1 and TRBJ2-3; D remains ambiguous. The V gene's germline CDR1 is DFQATT and CDR2 SNEGSKA (reference sequence). V was cut by 0 bases and J by 1 base, with 8 bases left in between. CDR3 size: 14 residues.

This clonotype has a handful of counts. The chain couples TRBV5-1 to TRBJ1-4, with 11 positions matching TRBD1. Germline V gives CDR1 SGHRS, CDR2 YFSETQ. This CDR3 is 15 amino acids long. Trimming removed 3 bases from V and 5 bases from J; junction bases left unmatched: 3. This CDR3 is CASSWTGGENEKLFF. CDR3 DNA sequence: TGCGCCAGCAGCTGGACAGGGGGCGAGAATGAAAAACTGTTTTTT.

Ten or more counts support this clonotype. The genes are TRBV28 and TRBJ2-3, with 7 bases matching TRBD1. CDR1 and CDR2 (germline): MDHEN, SYDVKM. V lost 4 bases to trimming and J lost 1 base; unmatched junction nucleotides: 2. The length of the CDR3 is 14 residues. Here the CDR3 reads CASSWDRRTDTQYF. DNA for the CDR3: TGTGCCAGCAGTTGGGACAGACGCACAGATACGCAGTATTTT.

This clonotype was picked up many times. CDR3 coding DNA: TGCAGTGCTAGAGTGGGCAGCTATGGCTACACCTTC. Amino acid sequence: CSARVGSYGYTF. The chain links TRBV20-1 to TRBJ1-2; D is ambiguous. Per the germline V gene, CDR1 is DFQATT and CDR2 is SNEGSKA (reference sequence). The CDR3 contains 12 residues. V was trimmed by 1 base and J by 4 bases, leaving 7 bases between them.

This chain joins TRBV27 and TRBJ2-7; 8 bases are a match to TRBD1. In germline, CDR1 is MNHEY, CDR2 SMNVEV (reference sequence). This CDR3 region has 16 residues. The V gene end was trimmed by 5 bases and the J gene end by 3 bases; junction bases not matched to a gene: 12. CDR3 nucleotide sequence: TGTGCCAGCAGTCGCACAGGGGGGCGAGATTTCTACGAGCAGTACTTC. This codes for CASSRTGGRDFYEQYF.